This entry lists 19 T cell receptor beta chains sequenced from one sample in a study of T cells in Graves' hyperthyroidism and ophthalmopathy. Researchers amplified the TCR beta CDR3 regions from RNA transcripts. During a first-round RT-PCR of the TCR CDR3, the HTBI primer set was used. TCRdb reprocessed the multiplex PCR reads via MiXCR and lists one record per CDR3 protein. The table lists 480,000 or so distinct CDR3 sequences, approximately 49% of them singletons. Specimen: peripheral blood or thyroid tissue (not recorded which). All receptors come from an adult woman with Graves' disease, either hyperthyroidism or ophthalmopathy (not recorded which).

This clonotype was counted many times. One end of the junction is discordant with germline, which a read error may explain. The J gene is TRBJ1-2, the V gene TRBV29-1; D unresolved. This CDR3 has 13 amino acids. Germline lookup yields CDR1 SQVTM and CDR2 ANQGSEA. For the CDR3, the DNA is TGCAGCGTCGAAGGCAGTCTTTCCTATGGCTACACCTTC. Protein sequence: CSVEGSLSYGYTF.

This chain uses TRBV25-1 with TRBJ1-4, with TRBD1 matching over 9 bases. The CDR3 has 13 residues. Trimming at V came to 6 bases and at J to 11 bases, leaving 7 bases not matched to a gene. The germline gives CDR1 MGHDK, CDR2 SYGVNS. The CDR3 protein is CASSETGGWKLFF. In DNA, the CDR3 is TGTGCCAGCAGCGAGACAGGGGGGTGGAAACTGTTTTTT.

This clonotype showed up just once. The chain has TRBV29-1 and TRBJ2-7, with a possible D match to TRBD2 (6 bases). Trimming stripped 4 bases from V and 3 bases from J, with 13 bases between. The CDR3 consists of 13 residues. Germline CDR1 reads SQVTM; CDR2 reads ANQGSEA. As DNA, the CDR3 is TGCAGCGTTGGCCTGACTAGTTTCTACGAGCAGTACTTC. Translated, it gives CSVGLTSFYEQYF.

Comment on this clonotype: At one boundary the junction diverges from the germline segment, which might be a read error. The chain is built from TRBV20-1 and TRBJ2-7; D remains unclear. CDR1 is DFQATT and CDR2 is SNEGSKA in the germline V gene (reference sequence). CDR3 length: 13 residues. CDR3 loop: CSAHRDDSYEQHF. For the CDR3, the DNA is TGCAGTGCTCATAGGGATGACTCCTACGAGCAGCACTTC.

At least ten counts were recorded for this clonotype. The rearrangement joins TRBV20-1 to TRBJ1-1; D is undetermined. The CDR3 spans 11 residues. Looked up from germline, CDR1 is DFQATT and CDR2 is SNEGSKA (reference sequence). V lost 3 bases to trimming and J lost 6 bases, with 8 bases between them. CDR3 in amino acids: CSARKQAEAFF. In DNA form, the CDR3 reads TGCAGTGCTAGGAAGCAGGCTGAAGCTTTCTTT.

This clonotype occurred a few times. The gene calls are TRBV5-1 and TRBJ1-1; D gene ambiguous. CDR1 is SGHRS, CDR2 YFSETQ, per germline. V was clipped by 4 bases and J by 7 bases, with 8 bases between them. The length of the CDR3 is 11 residues. Here the CDR3 DNA reads TGCGCCAGCAGCCAGTACCTTGAAGCTTTCTTT. Protein sequence: CASSQYLEAFF.

The chain recombines TRBV10-3 with TRBJ2-5, with D possibly called TRBD1 or TRBD2 (5 bases each). Germline V gene sequence: CDR1 ENHRY, CDR2 SYGVKD. This CDR3 contains 12 residues. V lost 5 bases and J lost 3, with 7 bases in between. The CDR3 coding sequence is TGTGCCATCAGTCAGGGAGAAGAGACCCAGTACTTC. It specifies CAISQGEETQYF.

This clonotype was detected a few times. V is TRBV7-2 and J is TRBJ2-5; 12 bases map to TRBD2. The CDR3 loop spans 18 amino acids. With V trimmed by 6 bases and J by 2 bases, 13 bases remained unmatched. CDR1 and CDR2 (germline): SGHTA, FQGNSA. The CDR3 DNA sequence: TGTGCCAGCAGACCTCGACTAGCGGGAGTCCTTAGGCAAGAGACCCAGTACTTC. It is translated as CASRPRLAGVLRQETQYF.

Only a few counts were recorded for this clonotype. J is TRBJ2-2 and V is TRBV5-6, with 7 positions matching TRBD1. V dropped 4 bases and J dropped 3; count of bases not matched to a gene: 6. Germline-derived CDR1 and CDR2 are SGHDT and YYEEEE. The CDR3 is made up of 15 amino acids. CDR3 residues: CASSDETGDTGELFF. The DNA of the CDR3 is TGTGCCAGCAGCGATGAAACAGGGGACACCGGGGAGCTGTTTTTT.

The chain has TRBV25-1 and TRBJ2-5, with 9 positions matching TRBD1. CDR1 and CDR2 from the germline V gene are MGHDK and SYGVNS. J gave up 5 bases and V 3 bases, and 7 bases lay outside the gene matches. The CDR3 covers 15 residues. CDR3 DNA sequence: TGTGCCAGCAGTGACTTGACAGGGGGAGCGGAGACCCAGTACTTC. Protein sequence: CASSDLTGGAETQYF.

This clonotype was recorded many times. The CDR3 is CASSLTRFGVEQYF. The CDR3 coding sequence is TGTGCCAGCAGCTTGACCCGTTTTGGGGTCGAGCAGTACTTC. The V call is TRBV5-6, the J call TRBJ2-7; D remains unclear. Germline V gives CDR1 SGHDT, CDR2 YYEEEE. The CDR3 sequence is 14 residues long. The V and J ends lost 1 base and 6 bases respectively, with 14 bases between them.

This clonotype was found a few times. Given a much more abundant clone one base away, this may be a read error. This rearrangement joins TRBV20-1 to TRBJ2-7, with TRBD2 identical over 7 bases. Germline assignment: CDR1 DFQATT and CDR2 SNEGSKA (reference sequence). With V trimmed by 7 bases and J by 6 bases, 9 bases remained unmatched. CDR3 length: 12 amino acids. CDR3 sequence: CSVGTQRGEQYF. CDR3 nucleotides: TGCAGTGTTGGGACTCAGCGGGGCGAGCAGTACTTC.

This clonotype was counted at least ten times. This chain joins TRBV28 and TRBJ2-5; D gene unclear. CDR1 MDHEN and CDR2 SYDVKM come from the germline V gene. V was shortened by 3 bases and J by 4 bases, with 12 bases between the two germline ends. The CDR3 is 14 residues long. The CDR3 is CASSFGGYRETQYF. The CDR3 bases are TGTGCCAGCAGTTTCGGCGGATACAGAGAGACCCAGTACTTC.

The chain couples TRBV7-6 to TRBJ2-3; 7 bases line up with TRBD2. The V gene end was trimmed by 3 bases and the J gene end by 2 bases; junction bases not matched to a gene: 11. This CDR3 contains 17 residues. CDR1 and CDR2 (germline): SGHVS, FNYEAQ. CDR3 nucleotide sequence: TGTGCCAGCAGCTTCTTCGCGCCAGCGGGATACACAGATACGCAGTATTTT. Residues: CASSFFAPAGYTDTQYF.

This rearrangement joins TRBV29-1 to TRBJ1-2; D gene unclear. Per the germline V gene, CDR1 is SQVTM and CDR2 is ANQGSEA. The V end lost 8 bases, the J end lost 1 base, and 14 bases lay between the germline ends. The CDR3 totals 13 residues. The CDR3 coding sequence is TGCAGCTTAGGTGGGCGGAATAACTATGGCTACACCTTC. It yields the protein CSLGGRNNYGYTF. The full variable domain, its missing parts supplied by reference TRBV29-1 and TRBJ1-2, is SAVISQKPSRDICQRGTSLTIQCQVDSQVTMMFWYRQQPGQSLTLIATANQGSEATYESGFVIDKFPISRPNLTFSTLTVSNMSPEDSSIYLCSLGGRNNYGYTFGSGTRLTVV.

The rearrangement uses TRBV5-1 and TRBJ1-6, with 7 nucleotides matching TRBD1. The ends lost 4 bases at V and 7 bases at J; junction bases unmatched: 8. The germline V gene encodes CDR1 SGHRS and CDR2 YFSETQ. CDR3 size: 15 residues. DNA of the CDR3: TGCGCCAGCAGCGAACAGGGGATTGGAAATTCACCCCTCCACTTT. It specifies CASSEQGIGNSPLHF. Variable domain in full (rest from reference TRBV5-1 and TRBJ1-6): KAGVTQTPRYLIKTRGQQVTLSCSPISGHRSVSWYQQTPGQGLQFLFEYFSETQRNKGNFPGRFSGRQFSNSRSEMNVSTLELGDSALYLCASSEQGIGNSPLHFGNGTRLTVT.

The sample holds many counts of this clonotype. Written as DNA, the CDR3 is TGTGCCAGCAGCTTAGCCCCTCAGGGCCGCACTTCCTACGAGCAGTACTTC. Amino acid sequence: CASSLAPQGRTSYEQYF. This chain joins TRBV7-8 and TRBJ2-7; TRBD1 might be the D (5 bases). V lost 0 bases, J lost 1 base, and 16 bases lay in between. Germline V gene lookup returns CDR1 SGHVS and CDR2 FQNEAQ. CDR3 length: 17 residues. Full variable domain (missing parts from reference TRBV7-8 and TRBJ2-7): GAGVSQSPRYKVAKRGQDVALRCDPISGHVSLFWYQQALGQGPEFLTYFQNEAQLDKSGLPSDRFFAERPEGSVSTLKIQRTQQEDSAVYLCASSLAPQGRTSYEQYFGPGTRLTVT.

This clonotype was seen ten or more times. V is TRBV28 and J is TRBJ1-5, with TRBD1 identical over 9 bases. Germline trimming cut 6 bases from V and 4 bases from J; bases unmatched to any gene: 7. The germline V gene has CDR1 MDHEN and CDR2 SYDVKM. This CDR3 is built from 15 residues. CDR3: CASSGQGFSNQPQHF. CDR3 sequence (DNA): TGTGCCAGCAGCGGACAGGGGTTTAGTAATCAGCCCCAGCATTTT.

The V call is TRBV7-6, the J call TRBJ1-1; no clear D. The CDR3 spans 14 residues. V lost 1 base and J lost 1, with 7 bases in between. CDR1 is SGHVS and CDR2 is FNYEAQ in the germline V gene. The CDR3 DNA reads as TGTGCCAGCAGCTTAGAAGGCTCGAACACTGAAGCTTTCTTT. Its translation: CASSLEGSNTEAFF.